This T cell receptor beta chain was sequenced in a study of blood T cell repertoires in COVID-19. About the study: Specimens from acute and convalescent COVID-19 originated in the United States, Italy and Spain. PBMCs, B-cell-depleted T cells, or T cells provided the cDNA or gDNA that made up the material.

The V gene's germline CDR1 is ENHRY and CDR2 SYGVKD. The CDR3 has 15 amino acids. V was pared by 3 bases and J by 4 bases, with 8 bases of the junction left unmatched. Original processing notes: Amplification from reference gene primers served as the basis for estimated nucleated cell counts. Profiling relied on immunoSEQ multiplex PCR, and the TCRdb table lists in-frame clones only, not all of them. V, J and clone size are taken as reported in that table, and D and trimming were inferred from the DNA itself. The table has more than 20,000 clones, roughly 79% seen once. The sequence was obtained from a man older than 75 with active or convalescent COVID-19. The V and J genes are TRBV10-3 and TRBJ1-1; 7 bases are a match to TRBD1. The source material was peripheral blood. CDR3 DNA: TGTGCCATCAGTGAACTCCCCAGGGGGAGCACTGAAGCTTTCTTT. This sequence encodes CAISELPRGSTEAFF.